The 9 T cell receptor beta chains reported below all come from one sample, sequenced in a study of HIV-infected children after antiretroviral therapy interruption. Treatment defined: PENTA 11 planned treatment interruption arm or continuous ART arm. The TCR library was built from RNA with a 3' RACE protocol and unique molecular identifiers. TCRdb reprocessed the 3' RACE reads via MiXCR and lists one record per CDR3 protein. The data show around 16,000 distinct CDR3 sequences, with roughly 3.4% seen just once and around 5% held by the top ten. The material was CD45RA+ CD4+ T cells from PBMCs, obtained from a donor given antiretroviral therapy, either interrupted or continuous. Subset here: naive CD4+ CD45RA+ CD45RO- T cells. The receptors here all came from a child younger than 18 with HIV.

The sample holds many counts of this clonotype. The chain uses TRBV7-3 and TRBJ2-1; 9 bases map to TRBD1. J gave up 3 bases and V 3 bases, and 3 bases lay outside the gene matches. From germline, CDR1 is SGHTA and CDR2 FQGTGA. This CDR3 has 15 residues. CDR3: CASSLAGQGYNEQFF. CDR3 coding DNA: TGTGCCAGCAGCTTGGCGGGACAGGGCTACAATGAGCAGTTCTTC.

The sample holds many counts of this clonotype. The chain employs TRBV29-1 and TRBJ2-2; 8 nucleotides match TRBD2. This CDR3 is built from 15 residues. V dropped 6 bases and J dropped 6; count of bases not matched to a gene: 12. Germline-derived CDR1 and CDR2 are SQVTM and ANQGSEA. The CDR3 sequence is CSVSDRGGVAGELFF. The CDR3 DNA reads TGCAGCGTATCTGACCGGGGGGGCGTTGCCGGGGAGCTGTTTTTT.

The V gene is TRBV2, the J gene TRBJ1-2; D unclear. Trimming stripped 2 bases from V and 1 base from J, with 8 bases between. Germline CDR1 SNHLY, CDR2 FYNNEI. The CDR3 extends over 14 amino acids. DNA for the CDR3: TGTGCCAGCAGTGAAAATAGGAGTAACTATGGCTACACCTTC. It encodes CASSENRSNYGYTF.

This clonotype was observed at least ten times. The rearrangement joins TRBV19 to TRBJ1-5, with 11 bases aligning to TRBD1. The CDR3 totals 19 residues. The V segment lost 0 bases and the J segment 2 bases; nucleotides outside the gene matches: 9. CDR1 LNHDA and CDR2 SQIVND come from the germline V gene (reference sequence). The CDR3 bases are TGTGCCAGTAGTATAGATCCATCCCCGGGACAGGGGGGCAATCAGCCCCAGCATTTT. Translating it yields CASSIDPSPGQGGNQPQHF.

This chain joins TRBV14 and TRBJ1-4, with D possibly matching TRBD1 (6 bases). Germline CDR1 and CDR2: SGHDN and FVKESK. The V and J ends lost 0 bases and 11 bases respectively, with 10 bases between them. The CDR3 runs to 13 residues. CDR3 region: CASSQERGAKLFF. The CDR3 bases are TGTGCCAGCAGCCAAGAAAGGGGGGCTAAACTGTTTTTT.

This clonotype was observed many times. Mismatch with germline at one junction end may stem from a read error. The V and J genes are TRBV15 and TRBJ2-4, with D uncertain. Germline lookup yields CDR1 LNHNV and CDR2 YYDKDF (reference sequence). The CDR3 sequence is 14 residues long. CDR3 bases: TGTGCCACCAGCAGAGACCCCGCCGTGGATCCTTCGAACTTC. Its protein is CATSRDPAVDPSNF.

By sample fraction, this clonotype is medium-sized. The chain has TRBV5-1 and TRBJ2-2; D is unresolved. CDR1 is SGHRS and CDR2 is YFSETQ in the germline V gene. V was cut by 1 base and J by 5 bases, with 12 bases left in between. The CDR3 is 15 residues long. The CDR3 nucleotides are TGCGCCAGCAGCTTGTCGGCGGTGGAAACCGGGGAGCTGTTTTTT. This codes for CASSLSAVETGELFF.

In its sample, this clonotype was seen many times. J is TRBJ1-1 and V is TRBV12-3 or TRBV12-4, with D possibly being TRBD1 (5 bases). Trimming left V 10 bases short and J 8 bases short, with 17 bases between. The CDR3 contains 12 residues. DNA of the CDR3: TGTGCCATCGGGGGGGGGATTCGGGAAGCTTTCTTT. This gives the protein CAIGGGIREAFF.

This clonotype was recorded a few times. The V and J genes are TRBV4-1 and TRBJ1-2, with D perhaps matching TRBD1 (5 bases). Germline V gene sequence: CDR1 MGHRA, CDR2 YSYEKL. This CDR3 spans 14 amino acids. Trimming left V 4 bases short and J 5 bases short, with 14 bases between. The CDR3, as DNA: TGCGCCAGCAGCCCGGGGACGGGGCAGTATGGCTACACCTTC. This codes for CASSPGTGQYGYTF.